The 11 T cell receptor beta chains below come from one sample, sequenced in a study of blood T cell repertoires in COVID-19. TCRdb's table, derived via immunoSEQ multiplex PCR, lists solely in-frame clones and lacks some. The table shows about 170,000 clones, with about 85% occurring only once. Sequenced input: peripheral blood. All receptors derive from a man older than 75 with COVID-19, enrolled during active disease.

This clone was observed once. This sequence joins TRBV3-1 (or the pseudogene TRBV3-2) and TRBJ1-4, with a tentative D call TRBD1 (6 bases). Trimming took 4 bases from V and 8 from J, leaving 14 bases between them. This CDR3 is built from 14 residues. The germline V gene encodes CDR1 LGHDT and CDR2 YNNKEL (reference sequence). Here the CDR3 reads CASSRNAQGEKLFF. CDR3 DNA: TGTGCCAGCAGCCGGAACGCACAGGGAGAAAAACTGTTTTTT.

The J gene is TRBJ1-2, the V gene TRBV18; 8 bases are shared with TRBD1. V trimming: 6 bases; J trimming: 7 bases; junction bases outside the gene matches: 10. Germline CDR1 is KGHSH and CDR2 is LQKENI. This CDR3 region has 14 residues. The CDR3 protein is CASSLGTGLFGYTF. CDR3 coding DNA: TGTGCCAGCTCGCTCGGGACAGGCCTCTTTGGCTACACCTTC.

The V and J genes are TRBV9 and TRBJ1-6, with a weak D call TRBD1 (6 bases). CDR3 length equals 15 residues. V was pared by 3 bases and J by 5 bases, with 12 bases between. In germline, CDR1 is SGDLS, CDR2 YYNGEE. CDR3 nucleotide sequence: TGTGCCAGCAGCGCCGGGGGGCGAAATAATTCACCCCTCCACTTT. This sequence encodes CASSAGGRNNSPLHF.

J is TRBJ2-1 and V is TRBV5-1, with 7 bases matching TRBD2. V shed 7 bases and J 8 bases; nucleotides not matched to a gene: 12. The CDR3 has 14 residues. Per germline, CDR1 SGHRS and CDR2 YFSETQ. This chain's CDR3 is CASRHPAGDYEQFF. The CDR3 DNA is TGCGCCAGCCGACATCCGGCGGGGGATTATGAGCAGTTCTTC.

This clone was recorded only once. The chain joins TRBV5-6 to TRBJ2-2; D is ambiguous. Deletions cut 4 bases from V and 4 bases from J, with 8 bases between. The CDR3 is 13 residues long. The germline V gene encodes CDR1 SGHDT and CDR2 YYEEEE. The DNA for the CDR3 is TGTGCCAGCAGCCTGACGGGCACCGGGGAGCTGTTTTTT. Amino acid sequence: CASSLTGTGELFF.

The chain joins TRBV19 to TRBJ2-3; 11 nucleotides align to TRBD2. V trimming: 4 bases; J trimming: 2 bases; junction bases outside the gene matches: 5. Germline CDR1 is LNHDA and CDR2 is SQIVND (reference sequence). CDR3 size: 16 residues. The CDR3 protein is CASSTLLAGDTDTQYF. CDR3 DNA: TGTGCCAGTAGTACCCTACTAGCGGGGGACACAGATACGCAGTATTTT.

This clone was picked up a small number of times. The chain couples TRBV4-2 to TRBJ1-4; 9 nucleotides agree with TRBD1. Germline trimming cut 5 bases from V and 0 bases from J; bases unmatched to any gene: 10. CDR1 is LGHNA, CDR2 YNFKEQ, per germline. The CDR3 covers 18 residues. Here the CDR3 DNA reads TGTGCCAGCAGCGGCCGGGACAGGGATCGAGCAACTAATGAAAAACTGTTTTTT. Translating gives CASSGRDRDRATNEKLFF.

This clone was observed once. This sequence joins TRBV9 and TRBJ2-7, with 11 bases lining up with TRBD1. The trim removed 3 bases at V and 3 bases at J, leaving 5 bases unmatched. Germline-derived CDR1 and CDR2 are SGDLS and YYNGEE. This CDR3 is 15 amino acids long. This CDR3 is CASSAGQGALYEQYF. As DNA, the CDR3 is TGTGCCAGCAGCGCCGGACAGGGGGCCCTCTACGAGCAGTACTTC.

The chain recombines TRBV7-6 with TRBJ2-1; 12 bases map to TRBD2. The V segment lost 5 bases and the J segment 7 bases; nucleotides outside the gene matches: 9. The germline V gene has CDR1 SGHVS and CDR2 FNYEAQ. CDR3 length equals 16 residues. The CDR3 loop reads CASSGPSGGAGNEQFF. The CDR3 nucleotides are TGTGCCAGCAGCGGACCTAGCGGGGGGGCTGGAAATGAGCAGTTCTTC. The full variable domain, completed using reference TRBV7-6 and TRBJ2-1, is GAGVSQSPRYKVTKRGQDVALRCDPISGHVSLYWYRQALGQGPEFLTYFNYEAQQDKSGLPNDRFSAERPEGSISTLTIQRTEQRDSAMYRCASSGPSGGAGNEQFFGPGTRLTVL.

The chain is built from TRBV7-8 and TRBJ1-2; 7 bases map to TRBD1. The CDR3 has 15 residues. In germline, CDR1 is SGHVS, CDR2 FQNEAQ. The J segment lost 8 bases and the V segment lost 5 bases, leaving 14 bases of the junction unmatched. CDR3 protein: CASSRDRVGLGGYTF. CDR3 coding DNA: TGTGCCAGCAGCCGAGACAGGGTGGGGCTTGGGGGCTACACCTTC.

This clone showed up just a few times. This sequence joins TRBV28 and TRBJ1-5, with D possibly matching TRBD1 (6 bases). Trimming cost V 3 bases and J 7 bases, with 10 bases left between them. CDR1 and CDR2 from the germline V gene are MDHEN and SYDVKM. This CDR3 has 13 residues. This CDR3 is CASSFGTQQPQHF. CDR3 nucleotides: TGTGCCAGCAGTTTCGGGACACAGCAGCCCCAGCATTTT.